The 10 T cell receptor beta chains in this list originate from one sample, sequenced in a study of tumor and adjacent non-tumor tissue in lung cancer. The library came from three nested PCR rounds adapted from ARM-PCR protocols. Each CDR3 protein gets one entry after TCRdb re-called the multiplex PCR reads with MiXCR. The sample gives around 76,000 distinct CDR3 sequences, less than 85% of which show up once; around two fifths is in the top ten. The template was RNA from unsorted bulk tissue. Distant lung tissue was collected more than 3 cm away from the tumor edge. The sequencing sample was made of distant non-tumor lung tissue. The origin of the receptors is a man aged 65-85 years with non-small cell lung cancer.

In regard to this clonotype: No conserved phenylalanine or tryptophan ends this CDR3, so it is likely a read error. The V and J genes are TRBV5-4 and TRBJ2-7; D may be TRBD2 (6 bases). The length of the CDR3 is 15 residues. The germline gives CDR1 SGHNT, CDR2 YYREEE (reference sequence). Trimming stripped 0 bases from V and 2 bases from J, with 12 bases between. CDR3 region: CASSLVPGLTYEQYL. DNA of the CDR3: TGTGCCAGCAGCTTGGTACCGGGACTTACCTACGAGCAGTACCTC.

As concerns this clonotype: At one of its ends the junction is not consistent with the germline gene, which may arise from a read error. The chain uses TRBV6-5 and TRBJ1-1; D remains unclear. Germline V gives CDR1 MNHEY, CDR2 SVGAGI. This CDR3 contains 19 residues. CDR3 DNA: TGTGTCAGCAGTTACCACTCGAGGGTACCCTCTTACGCGAACACTGAAGCTTTCTTT. Amino acid sequence: CVSSYHSRVPSYANTEAFF.

This clonotype has only a few counts. One junction end disagrees with the germline gene, perhaps due to a read error. J is TRBJ2-3 and V is TRBV11-2; 10 bases map to TRBD1. There are 14 residues in the CDR3. Per the germline V gene, CDR1 is SGHAT and CDR2 is FQNNGV. As DNA, the CDR3 is TGTGCCAGAAGCTCGACAGGGGGCTCGGATAAGCAGTATTTT. Translated, it gives CARSSTGGSDKQYF. Combining the CDR3 with reference TRBV11-2 and TRBJ2-3 gives the whole variable domain EAGVAQSPRYKIIEKRQSVAFWCNPISGHATLYWYQQILGQGPKLLIQFQNNGVVDDSQLPKDRFSAERLKGVDSTLKIQPAKLEDSAVYLCARSSTGGSDKQYFGPGTRLTVL.

Turning to this clonotype: Here the CDR3 omits its conserved ending phenylalanine or tryptophan, so a read error is the likely source. The V and J genes are TRBV11-3 and TRBJ2-1; 7 positions agree with TRBD2. The junction had 10 bases not matched to a gene; V was cut back by 0 bases and J by 8 bases. Germline CDR1 is SGHNT and CDR2 is YENEEA. The CDR3 is 16 residues long. CDR3 region: CASSLDPTGGRDEQFL. The DNA of the CDR3 is TGTGCCAGCAGCTTAGATCCCACGGGAGGCAGGGATGAGCAGTTCTTA.

This chain links TRBV19 with TRBJ2-1; D is perhaps TRBD2 (5 bases). The V and J ends lost 9 bases and 7 bases respectively, with 22 bases between them. This CDR3 region has 15 residues. Germline V CDR1 and CDR2: LNHDA, SQIVND (reference sequence). CDR3 nucleotide sequence: TGTGCCAGCACACCCTTACCGGGATGCTCGAATGAGCAGTTCTTC. Translation gives CASTPLPGCSNEQFF.

The DNA of the CDR3 is TGTGCCAGCACCATATCTGGGGGTACTAATGAAAAACTGTTTTTT. Protein: CASTISGGTNEKLFF. The genes are TRBV12-3 or TRBV12-4 and TRBJ1-4, with a tentative D call TRBD1 (5 bases). V lost 7 bases to trimming and J lost 2 bases, with 14 bases between them. The CDR3 sequence is 15 residues long.

J is TRBJ2-3 and V is TRBV5-1; 7 nucleotides match TRBD2. Germline values: CDR1 SGHRS, CDR2 YFSETQ. Germline trimming cut 0 bases from V and 9 bases from J; bases unmatched to any gene: 16. The CDR3 has 17 amino acids. The CDR3 reads CASSLVLLVGGSDTQYF. CDR3 nucleotide sequence: TGCGCCAGCAGCTTGGTGCTACTAGTGGGAGGGTCCGACACGCAGTATTTT. Looking up the rest from reference TRBV5-1 and TRBJ2-3 gives the full variable domain: KAGVTQTPRYLIKTRGQQVTLSCSPISGHRSVSWYQQTPGQGLQFLFEYFSETQRNKGNFPGRFSGRQFSNSRSEMNVSTLELGDSALYLCASSLVLLVGGSDTQYFGPGTRLTVL.

Points on this clonotype: No conserved phenylalanine or tryptophan is present at the end of the CDR3, so a read error is the likely explanation. The chain has TRBV29-1 and TRBJ1-1; D is possibly TRBD1 (6 bases). CDR1 SQVTM and CDR2 ANQGSEA come from the germline V gene. This CDR3 has 13 residues. Trimming took 5 bases from V and 7 from J, leaving 17 bases between them. CDR3 bases: TGCAGCGTTTTTTGGGGGCAAGGTATTGAAGCTTTCCTT. Protein sequence: CSVFWGQGIEAFL.

V gene TRBV29-1 combines with J gene TRBJ2-3; 8 positions match TRBD1. Germline CDR1 is SQVTM and CDR2 is ANQGSEA. With 2 bases clipped from V and 3 bases from J, the junction kept 13 bases outside the gene matches. The CDR3 is 17 amino acids. The CDR3 is CSVESGAAGGETDTQYF. The CDR3 DNA is TGCAGCGTTGAATCAGGAGCGGCAGGGGGCGAGACAGATACGCAGTATTTT.

Notes on this clonotype: An end of the junction differs from the germline gene, which may be a read error. The chain employs TRBV29-1 and TRBJ1-2; D not resolved. The CDR3 runs to 15 residues. Germline loops: CDR1 SQVTM, CDR2 ANQGSEA. The CDR3 is CNVGDQDGPNYGYTF. Here the CDR3 DNA reads TGCAACGTTGGAGATCAAGACGGCCCCAACTATGGCTACACCTTC.